This T cell receptor (beta chain) was obtained from a study of cytotoxic CD8 clonotypes in ibrutinib-treated CLL. About the study: Response samples were drawn at a median of approximately 11 months of treatment, range 6 to 36. Study-level results: For progressing versus sustained-remission patients, sampling times were not the same. Having risen at ibrutinib response, clonality had fallen back toward baseline by progression.

The CDR3 has 14 amino acids. V lost 3 bases, J lost 4 bases, and 6 bases stayed unmatched. Germline V CDR1 and CDR2: SGHTS, YDEGEE. Sequenced by immunoSEQ multiplex PCR; TCRdb stores in-frame clones only, minus some. Of 160,000 or so clones in the sample, more than 70% are singletons; the top ten hold 3% to 3.5%. Regarding this clone: The antigen remains undetermined.

The TCR comes from a human donor with chronic lymphocytic leukemia. The chain employs TRBV5-8 and TRBJ1-1, with 7 nucleotides matching TRBD1. The sample in question was PBMCs, obtained at disease progression, from a patient treated with ibrutinib. CDR3 loop: CASSSFRGSTEAFF. The CDR3 DNA reads TGTGCCAGCAGCTCCTTCAGGGGGAGCACTGAAGCTTTCTTT. The complete variable domain, with remaining parts taken from reference TRBV5-8 and TRBJ1-1, reads EAGVTQSPTHLIKTRGQQATLRCSPISGHTSVYWYQQALGLGLQFLLWYDEGEERNRGNFPPRFSGRQFPNYSSELNVNALELEDSALYLCASSSFRGSTEAFFGQGTRLTVV.